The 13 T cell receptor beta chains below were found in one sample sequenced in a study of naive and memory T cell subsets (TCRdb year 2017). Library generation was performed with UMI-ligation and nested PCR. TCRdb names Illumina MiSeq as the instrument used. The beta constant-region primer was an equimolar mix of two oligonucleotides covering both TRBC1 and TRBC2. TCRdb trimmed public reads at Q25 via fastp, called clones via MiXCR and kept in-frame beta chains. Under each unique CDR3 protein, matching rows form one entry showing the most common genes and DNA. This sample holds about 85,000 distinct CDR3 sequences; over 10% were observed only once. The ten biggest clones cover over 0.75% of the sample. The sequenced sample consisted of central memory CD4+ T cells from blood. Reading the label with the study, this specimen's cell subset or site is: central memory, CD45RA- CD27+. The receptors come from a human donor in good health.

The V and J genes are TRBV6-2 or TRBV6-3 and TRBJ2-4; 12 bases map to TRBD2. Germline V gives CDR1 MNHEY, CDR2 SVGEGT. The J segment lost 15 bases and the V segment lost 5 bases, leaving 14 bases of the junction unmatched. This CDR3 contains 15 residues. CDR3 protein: CASSGLAGSPQEVYF. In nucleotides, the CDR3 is TGTGCCAGCAGTGGACTAGCGGGAAGTCCACAGGAGGTGTACTTC.

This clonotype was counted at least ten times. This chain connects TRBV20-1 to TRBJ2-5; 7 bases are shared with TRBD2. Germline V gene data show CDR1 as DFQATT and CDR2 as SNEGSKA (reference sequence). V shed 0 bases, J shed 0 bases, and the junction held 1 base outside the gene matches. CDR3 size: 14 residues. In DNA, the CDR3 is TGCAGTGCTAGAGATCGGGGGGACCAAGAGACCCAGTACTTC. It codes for CSARDRGDQETQYF.

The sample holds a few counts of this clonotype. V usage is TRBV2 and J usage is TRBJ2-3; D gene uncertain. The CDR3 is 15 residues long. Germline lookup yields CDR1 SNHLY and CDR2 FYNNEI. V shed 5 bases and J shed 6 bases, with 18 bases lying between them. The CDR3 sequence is CASSSRLAVQDTQYF. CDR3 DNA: TGTGCCAGCAGTTCACGACTCGCAGTTCAGGATACGCAGTATTTT.

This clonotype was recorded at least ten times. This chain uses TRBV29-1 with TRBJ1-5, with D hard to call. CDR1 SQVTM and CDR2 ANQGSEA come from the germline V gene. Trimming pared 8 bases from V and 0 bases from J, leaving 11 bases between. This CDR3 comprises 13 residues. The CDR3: CSPPTNSNQPQHF. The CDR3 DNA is TGCAGCCCCCCGACAAATAGCAATCAGCCCCAGCATTTT.

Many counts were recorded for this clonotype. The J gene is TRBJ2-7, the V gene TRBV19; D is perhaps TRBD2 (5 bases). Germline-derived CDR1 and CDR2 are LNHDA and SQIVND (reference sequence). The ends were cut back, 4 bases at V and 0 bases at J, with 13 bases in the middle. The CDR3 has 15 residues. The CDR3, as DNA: TGTGCCAGTAGTAGTAGGACTTTAGGCTCCTACGAGCAGTACTTC. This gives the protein CASSSRTLGSYEQYF. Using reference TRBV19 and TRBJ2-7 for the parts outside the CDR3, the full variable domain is DGGITQSPKYLFRKEGQNVTLSCEQNLNHDAMYWYRQDPGQGLRLIYYSQIVNDFQKGDIAEGYSVSREKKESFPLTVTSAQKNPTAFYLCASSSRTLGSYEQYFGPGTRLTVT.

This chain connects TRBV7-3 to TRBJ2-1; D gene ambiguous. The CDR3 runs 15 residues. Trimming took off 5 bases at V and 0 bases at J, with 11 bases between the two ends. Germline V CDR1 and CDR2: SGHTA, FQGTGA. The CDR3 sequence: CASSPSISSYNEQFF. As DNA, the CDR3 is TGTGCCAGCAGCCCTAGTATTAGCTCCTACAATGAGCAGTTCTTC.

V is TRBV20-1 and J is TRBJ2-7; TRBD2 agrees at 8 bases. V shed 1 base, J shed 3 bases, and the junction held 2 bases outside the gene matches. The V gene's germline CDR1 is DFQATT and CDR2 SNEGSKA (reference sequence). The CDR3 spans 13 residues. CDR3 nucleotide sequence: TGCAGTGCTAGAGCAGCGGGGGTCTACGAGCAGTACTTC. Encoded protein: CSARAAGVYEQYF.

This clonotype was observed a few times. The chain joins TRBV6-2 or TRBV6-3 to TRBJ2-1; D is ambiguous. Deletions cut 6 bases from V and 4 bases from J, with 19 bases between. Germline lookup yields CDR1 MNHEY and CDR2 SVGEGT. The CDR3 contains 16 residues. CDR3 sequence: CASRTTPPDGYNEQFF. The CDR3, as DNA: TGTGCCAGCAGAACGACCCCACCGGACGGATACAATGAGCAGTTCTTC.

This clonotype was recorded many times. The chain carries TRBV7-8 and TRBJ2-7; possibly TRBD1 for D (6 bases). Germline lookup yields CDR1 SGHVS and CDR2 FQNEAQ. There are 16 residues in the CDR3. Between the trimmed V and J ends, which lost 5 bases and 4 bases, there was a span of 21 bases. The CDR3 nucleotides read TGTGCCAGCAGCCTAAACATAGGACAGCTCCAGTACGAGCAGTACTTC. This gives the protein CASSLNIGQLQYEQYF. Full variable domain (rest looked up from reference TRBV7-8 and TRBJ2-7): GAGVSQSPRYKVAKRGQDVALRCDPISGHVSLFWYQQALGQGPEFLTYFQNEAQLDKSGLPSDRFFAERPEGSVSTLKIQRTQQEDSAVYLCASSLNIGQLQYEQYFGPGTRLTVT.

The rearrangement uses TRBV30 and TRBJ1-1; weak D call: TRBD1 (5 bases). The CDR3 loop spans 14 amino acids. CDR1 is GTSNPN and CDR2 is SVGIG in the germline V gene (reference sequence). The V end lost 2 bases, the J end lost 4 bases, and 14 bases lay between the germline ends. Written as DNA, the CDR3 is TGTGCCTGGAGTCTTCAGGGTTGGGGCACTGAAGCTTTCTTT. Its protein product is CAWSLQGWGTEAFF.

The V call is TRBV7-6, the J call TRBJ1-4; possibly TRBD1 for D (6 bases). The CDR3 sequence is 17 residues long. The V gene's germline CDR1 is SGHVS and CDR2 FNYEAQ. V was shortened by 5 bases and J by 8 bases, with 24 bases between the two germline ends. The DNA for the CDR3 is TGTGCCAGCAGCCGATTAATTACAGGGAATCGGGGGGAAAAACTGTTTTTT. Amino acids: CASSRLITGNRGEKLFF.

CDR3 loop: CASSESGANVLTF. CDR3 nucleotides: TGTGCCAGCAGTGAATCTGGGGCCAACGTCCTGACTTTC. The chain uses TRBV25-1 and TRBJ2-6; D remains unclear. Trimming cost V 1 base and J 2 bases, with 0 bases left between them. The CDR3 length is 13 residues. Germline V gene lookup returns CDR1 MGHDK and CDR2 SYGVNS.

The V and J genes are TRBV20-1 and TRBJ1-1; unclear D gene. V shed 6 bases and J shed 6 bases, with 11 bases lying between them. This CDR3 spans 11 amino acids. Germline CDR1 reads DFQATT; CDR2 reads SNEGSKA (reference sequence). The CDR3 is CSAPPDPEAFF. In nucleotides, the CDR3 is TGCAGTGCACCCCCGGACCCTGAAGCTTTCTTT.